The 21 T cell receptor beta chains listed next were all sequenced from one sample in a study of T-cell reconstitution after alpha-beta-depleted transplantation in children. As it was prepared, the TCRbeta library received unique molecular identifiers. TCRdb used MiXCR to reprocess the PCR reads, holding one entry per CDR3 protein. Here the sample spans about 440,000 distinct CDR3 sequences, 43% being singletons. The source material was PBMCs, sampled before TCRalphabeta/CD19-depleted stem cell transplant. These receptors were obtained from a girl aged 2 to 10 with aplastic anemia, due to receive a stem cell transplant.

There are a few counts of this clonotype. The V and J genes are TRBV5-6 and TRBJ1-1; D ambiguous. Germline V gene sequence: CDR1 SGHDT, CDR2 YYEEEE. There are 14 residues in the CDR3. V was clipped by 2 bases and J by 0 bases, with 8 bases between them. CDR3 loop: CASSFRALNTEAFF. CDR3 coding DNA: TGTGCCAGCAGCTTTCGGGCACTGAACACTGAAGCTTTCTTT. The whole variable domain, filled in from reference TRBV5-6 and TRBJ1-1, reads DAGVTQSPTHLIKTRGQQVTLRCSPKSGHDTVSWYQQALGQGPQFIFQYYEEEERQRGNFPDRFSGHQFPNYSSELNVNALLLGDSALYLCASSFRALNTEAFFGQGTRLTVV.

V is TRBV5-1 and J is TRBJ2-7; no clear D. The V gene lost 0 bases and the J gene lost 2 bases, with 15 bases spanning the gap. The CDR3 loop spans 16 amino acids. CDR1 and CDR2 (germline): SGHRS, YFSETQ. The CDR3 DNA reads TGCGCCAGCAGCTTGGGTCCTGACGGGTTGGCCTACGAGCAGTACTTC. This codes for CASSLGPDGLAYEQYF.

This clonotype was observed a handful of times. The genes are TRBV28 and TRBJ2-7; 11 bases map to TRBD2. CDR1 is MDHEN and CDR2 is SYDVKM in the germline V gene. With 6 bases clipped from V and 1 base from J, the junction kept 5 bases outside the gene matches. This CDR3 comprises 15 residues. The CDR3 bases are TGTGCCAGCAGATTAGCGGGAGGGGGATCCTACGAGCAGTACTTC. This gives the protein CASRLAGGGSYEQYF.

V usage is TRBV15 and J usage is TRBJ1-5; 9 bases agree with TRBD1. Germline V gives CDR1 LNHNV, CDR2 YYDKDF (reference sequence). The J segment lost 2 bases and the V segment lost 5 bases, leaving 10 bases of the junction unmatched. The CDR3 is 17 residues long. This chain's CDR3 is CATSDPGQGLRNQPQHF. The CDR3 nucleotides read TGTGCCACCAGCGACCCAGGACAGGGGCTACGCAATCAGCCCCAGCATTTT.

V usage is TRBV20-1 and J usage is TRBJ1-3; TRBD1 might be the D (6 bases). The CDR3 is 14 residues long. Trimming pared 6 bases from V and 2 bases from J, leaving 14 bases between. CDR1 is DFQATT, CDR2 SNEGSKA, per germline (reference sequence). This chain's CDR3 is CSAPTGTAGNTIYF. The DNA of the CDR3 is TGCAGTGCACCCACAGGGACGGCTGGAAACACCATATATTTT.

This clonotype was found many times. The V gene is TRBV20-1, the J gene TRBJ2-7, with 9 bases lining up with TRBD1. J lost 1 base, V lost 4 bases, and 5 bases had no gene match. The germline CDR1 and CDR2 sequences are DFQATT and SNEGSKA (reference sequence). The CDR3 has 14 residues. The CDR3 loop reads CSATRTGESYEQYF. The CDR3 nucleotides read TGCAGTGCTACCCGGACAGGGGAATCCTACGAGCAGTACTTC.

This chain links TRBV12-3 or TRBV12-4 with TRBJ2-1, with D hard to call. CDR3 size: 13 residues. Trimming stripped 4 bases from V and 5 bases from J, with 9 bases between. CDR3 region: CASSSRYNNEQFF. DNA for the CDR3: TGTGCCAGCAGTTCCCGATACAACAATGAGCAGTTCTTC.

The J gene is TRBJ2-2, the V gene TRBV12-3 or TRBV12-4; TRBD2 might be the D (6 bases). Deletions cut 5 bases from V and 8 bases from J, with 21 bases between. The CDR3 contains 16 residues. The CDR3 loop reads CASSSSSSAVRGELFF. CDR3 bases: TGTGCCAGCAGTAGTTCCTCTAGCGCTGTTAGAGGGGAGCTGTTTTTT.

With respect to this clonotype: This clone may be a read error of a much larger clone one base away. As the CDR3 is not closed by the conserved phenylalanine or tryptophan, this likely results from a read error. CDR3 sequence reads: CASRSGPRSGNTIYS. Written as DNA, the CDR3 is TGTGCCAGTAGGTCCGGACCCCGCTCTGGAAACACCATATATTCT. The chain joins TRBV19 to TRBJ1-3; D not resolved. CDR3 length: 15 amino acids. Germline V gives CDR1 LNHDA, CDR2 SQIVND (reference sequence). V gave up 6 bases and J gave up 0 bases, with 12 bases separating them.

At least ten counts were recorded for this clonotype. The chain joins TRBV12-3 or TRBV12-4 to TRBJ2-2; 8 nucleotides align to TRBD1. This CDR3 region has 14 residues. V lost 11 bases, J lost 2 bases, and 7 bases stayed unmatched. The CDR3 DNA is TGTGCCCAAGGGGACAGGACTAACACCGGGGAGCTGTTTTTT. Protein: CAQGDRTNTGELFF.

This clonotype came up a few times. This likely comes from a read error, as the CDR3 has no conserved phenylalanine or tryptophan at its end. The chain links TRBV7-9 to TRBJ2-4, with 8 bases that match TRBD1. The germline CDR1 and CDR2 sequences are SEHNR and FQNEAQ (reference sequence). V was pared by 8 bases and J by 5 bases, with 5 bases of the junction left unmatched. The CDR3 has 13 residues. The CDR3 nucleotides are TGTGCCAGCGGGACAGGAGAGGAAAACATTCAGTACCTC. Encoded protein: CASGTGEENIQYL.

Of note for this clonotype: The junction shows a germline mismatch at one end, possibly a read error. The genes are TRBV12-3 or TRBV12-4 and TRBJ2-3; TRBD1 matches at 9 bases. CDR3 size: 18 residues. The CDR3 spells CTSSSGGTGSFSTDTQYF. The CDR3 nucleotides read TGTACCAGCTCCTCCGGGGGGACAGGGTCCTTTAGCACAGATACGCAGTATTTT.

Note on this clonotype: A much larger clone sits a single nucleotide away, making a read error possible. The chain combines TRBV7-2 with TRBJ2-2; TRBD2 is a possible D gene (6 bases). Germline loops: CDR1 SGHTA, CDR2 FQGNSA. The CDR3 consists of 16 residues. The CDR3 DNA reads as TGTGTCAGCAGCTTTCGGTCGGGCTGGGGGGCCGGGGAGCTGTTTTTT. Translating it yields CVSSFRSGWGAGELFF.

CDR3 sequence reads: CSARDPQGVTEAFF. In DNA, the CDR3 is TGCAGTGCTAGAGATCCACAGGGAGTCACTGAAGCTTTCTTT. The chain recombines TRBV20-1 with TRBJ1-1, with D maybe TRBD1 (6 bases). CDR3 size: 14 residues. V gave up 0 bases and J gave up 4 bases, with 12 bases separating them. Germline V gives CDR1 DFQATT, CDR2 SNEGSKA (reference sequence).

Ten or more counts support this clonotype. The V gene is TRBV20-1, the J gene TRBJ2-3, with D possibly being TRBD1 or TRBD2 (5 bases each). The CDR3 extends over 14 amino acids. With 1 base removed from V and 4 bases from J, the gap between germline ends came to 12 bases. CDR1 and CDR2 from the germline V gene are DFQATT and SNEGSKA (reference sequence). The CDR3 protein is CSARVGAVADTQYF. The CDR3 region has the DNA TGCAGTGCTAGAGTCGGGGCCGTCGCAGATACGCAGTATTTT.

The genes are TRBV5-1 and TRBJ2-1; D unclear. The germline V gene encodes CDR1 SGHRS and CDR2 YFSETQ. Trimming removed 3 bases from V and 9 bases from J, with 13 bases in between. This CDR3 has 13 amino acids. CDR3 in DNA: TGCGCCAGCAGCTGGTCAGGTGACGGTGAGCAGTTCTTC. Encoded protein: CASSWSGDGEQFF.

CDR3 loop: CASSLLSGNTGELFF. The CDR3 nucleotides read TGTGCCAGCAGTTTATTATCGGGAAACACCGGGGAGCTGTTTTTT. J is TRBJ2-2 and V is TRBV28; a possible D gene is TRBD2 (5 bases). CDR1 MDHEN and CDR2 SYDVKM come from the germline V gene. Trimming removed 1 base from V and 2 bases from J, with 8 bases in between. This CDR3 spans 15 amino acids.

Many counts were recorded for this clonotype. The J gene is TRBJ1-6, the V gene TRBV4-1, with D perhaps matching TRBD1 (5 bases). CDR3 length: 14 residues. V was trimmed by 1 base and J by 6 bases, leaving 7 bases between them. Germline CDR1 MGHRA, CDR2 YSYEKL. CDR3 DNA sequence: TGCGCCAGCAGCCAAGGGGGGTTTAATTCACCCCTCCACTTT. It yields the protein CASSQGGFNSPLHF.

This clonotype occurred many times. The gene calls are TRBV7-3 and TRBJ2-5; 10 nucleotides agree with TRBD2. Trimming at V came to 5 bases and at J to 3 bases, leaving 6 bases not matched to a gene. The length of the CDR3 is 15 residues. The germline V gene encodes CDR1 SGHTA and CDR2 FQGTGA. Here the CDR3 reads CASSPQGLAKETQYF. In DNA form, the CDR3 reads TGTGCCAGCAGCCCCCAGGGACTAGCGAAAGAGACCCAGTACTTC. Full variable domain (missing parts from reference TRBV7-3 and TRBJ2-5): GAGVSQTPSNKVTEKGKYVELRCDPISGHTALYWYRQSLGQGPEFLIYFQGTGAADDSGLPNDRFFAVRPEGSVSTLKIQRTERGDSAVYLCASSPQGLAKETQYFGPGTRLLVL.

In its sample, this clonotype was seen a few times. The gene calls are TRBV28 and TRBJ2-7; D possibly uses TRBD1 or TRBD2 (6 bases each). Germline CDR1 is MDHEN and CDR2 is SYDVKM. The CDR3 has 16 residues. Deletions cut 6 bases from V and 0 bases from J, with 18 bases between. The CDR3 DNA sequence: TGTGCCAGCAGCGGGGGCGGAGGACCCCGCTCCTACGAGCAGTACTTC. Translating gives CASSGGGGPRSYEQYF.

This clonotype showed up many times. The CDR3 DNA is TGTGCCAGCAGCTTACTGGACTCTGGAAACACCATATATTTT. Translation: CASSLLDSGNTIYF. The rearrangement links TRBV7-9 to TRBJ1-3; no reliable D call. This CDR3 is built from 14 residues. From germline, CDR1 is SEHNR and CDR2 FQNEAQ (reference sequence). Trimming stripped 2 bases from V and 0 bases from J, with 5 bases between.